This entry features one T cell receptor (beta chain) sequence. The entry originates in a study of blood T cell repertoires in COVID-19. On the study more broadly: The United States, Italy and Spain were the sources of the acute and convalescent COVID-19 samples. From T cells, B-cell-depleted T cells, or PBMCs came the material, which was cDNA or gDNA.

Per the original data handling: It was from reference gene primer amplification that nucleated cell counts were estimated. Libraries were prepared by immunoSEQ multiplex PCR; TCRdb keeps only in-frame clonotypes and omits some of them. The V and J calls and clone size are taken from that table; D and trimming were inferred from the DNA. The sample includes some 200,000 clones, around 80% of them seen just once. This CDR3 comprises 16 residues. Between the trimmed V and J ends, which lost 1 base and 4 bases, there was a span of 15 bases. Germline V lookup: CDR1 SGHVS, CDR2 FNYEAQ. Sequencing input: peripheral blood. The receptor was derived from a human donor in a cohort sampled during active COVID-19. The gene calls are TRBV7-6 and TRBJ2-3; D might be TRBD1 (5 bases). The CDR3 protein is CASSLEGNLGADTQYF. The DNA of the CDR3 is TGTGCCAGCAGCTTAGAGGGGAATTTAGGCGCAGATACGCAGTATTTT.